The 28 T cell receptor beta chains in this list originate from one sample, sequenced in a study of T-cell memory formation after mild COVID-19. From the 5' RACE reads, TCRdb called clonotypes with MiXCR, one entry per CDR3 protein. The sample consists of about 470,000 distinct CDR3 sequences, 15% to 20% of them appearing once. Sequencing input: PBMCs or a T cell subset sorted from them (not recorded which). Receptors were obtained from an adult woman who had mild COVID-19 (a few samples of this study predate the infection). Cell type and time point are not known.

CDR3 region: CASSRLGGVKSNEQYF. CDR3 DNA: TGCGCCAGCAGCCGGCTTGGGGGGGTGAAGAGCAACGAGCAGTACTTC. The rearrangement joins TRBV4-3 to TRBJ2-7; TRBD2 matches at 7 bases. The CDR3 is 16 residues long. Per the germline V gene, CDR1 is LGHNA and CDR2 is YSLEER. The ends lost 4 bases at V and 5 bases at J; junction bases unmatched: 14.

This clonotype was counted many times. The genes are TRBV10-3 and TRBJ1-1; unclear D gene. The length of the CDR3 is 13 residues. Trimming removed 4 bases at V and 7 bases at J, with 13 bases between. Germline V lookup: CDR1 ENHRY, CDR2 SYGVKD. The CDR3 here is CAISADAGSEAFF. The CDR3 DNA follows: TGTGCCATCAGTGCCGATGCCGGGAGTGAAGCTTTCTTT.

The chain joins TRBV6-2 or TRBV6-3 to TRBJ2-2; either TRBD1 or TRBD2 may fit D (5 bases each). Per the germline V gene, CDR1 is MNHEY and CDR2 is SVGEGT. Trimming left V 5 bases short and J 0 bases short, with 25 bases between. The CDR3 covers 20 residues. CDR3 sequence: CASSGNRGRGGGTNTGELFF. The CDR3, as DNA: TGTGCCAGCAGTGGAAATCGGGGCCGAGGAGGCGGCACGAACACCGGGGAGCTGTTTTTT.

The chain joins TRBV24-1 to TRBJ2-1; D is possibly TRBD2 (6 bases). V was trimmed by 4 bases and J by 0 bases, leaving 12 bases between them. There are 16 residues in the CDR3. Germline lookup yields CDR1 KGHDR and CDR2 SFDVKD. The DNA of the CDR3 is TGTGCCACCAGTGACCCCCAGACTAGCTCCTACAATGAGCAGTTCTTC. Its translation is CATSDPQTSSYNEQFF.

This chain uses TRBV2 with TRBJ1-4, with TRBD1 matching over 7 bases. Germline assignment: CDR1 SNHLY and CDR2 FYNNEI. The CDR3 covers 17 residues. The junction had 9 bases not matched to a gene; V was cut back by 5 bases and J by 0 bases. Written as DNA, the CDR3 is TGTGCCAGCAGTTCGACAGGGACTATGGCAACTAATGAAAAACTGTTTTTT. Translating it yields CASSSTGTMATNEKLFF.

The chain joins TRBV3-1 to TRBJ1-6; 11 bases agree with TRBD1. After removal of 5 bases from V and 15 bases from J, the junction contained 12 bases not matched to a gene. Germline assignment: CDR1 LGHDT and CDR2 YNNKEL (reference sequence). The CDR3 extends over 15 amino acids. The CDR3 is CASSTRDRGTPFLHF. CDR3 bases: TGTGCCAGCAGCACCCGGGACAGGGGGACCCCTTTCCTCCACTTT.

The chain has TRBV20-1 and TRBJ2-5, with 7 bases fitting TRBD2. The trim removed 1 base at V and 9 bases at J, leaving 11 bases unmatched. The germline gives CDR1 DFQATT, CDR2 SNEGSKA (reference sequence). The CDR3 is 14 residues long. For the CDR3, the DNA is TGCAGTGCTAGAGGCGGCGGGAGAGGGCCTTCCCAGTACTTC. Its protein product is CSARGGGRGPSQYF.

The gene calls are TRBV4-1 and TRBJ2-5; maybe TRBD1 (6 bases). CDR3 size: 15 residues. Trimming took off 0 bases at V and 1 base at J, with 9 bases between the two ends. Germline V lookup: CDR1 MGHRA, CDR2 YSYEKL. The CDR3 protein is CASSQDPRGQETQYF. CDR3 in DNA: TGCGCCAGCAGCCAAGACCCCAGGGGCCAAGAGACCCAGTACTTC.

The chain's CDR3 is CASSVGEPSAGRGTGELFF. CDR3 nucleotide sequence: TGTGCCAGCAGCGTGGGCGAGCCGTCGGCAGGGCGAGGCACCGGGGAGCTGTTTTTT. The V call is TRBV9, the J call TRBJ2-2; maybe TRBD1 (5 bases). Trimming pared 2 bases from V and 4 bases from J, leaving 24 bases between. The CDR3 runs to 19 residues. Germline V lookup: CDR1 SGDLS, CDR2 YYNGEE.

The rearrangement links TRBV21-1 to TRBJ2-7; TRBD1 reflects the table's D call only, with no check against the DNA. TRBV21-1 constitutes a pseudogene. The CDR3 has 11 amino acids. The CDR3 sequence: CARGGPYEQYF. The DNA of the CDR3 is TGTGCCAGGGGGGGGCCCTACGAGCAGTACTTC.

This clonotype occurred a few times. The chain uses TRBV6-5 and TRBJ2-2; D not certain. The V gene lost 4 bases and the J gene lost 1 base, with 7 bases spanning the gap. The CDR3 length is 14 residues. Germline loops: CDR1 MNHEY, CDR2 SVGAGI. CDR3 protein: CASSFLENTGELFF. DNA for the CDR3: TGTGCCAGCAGTTTCCTTGAGAACACCGGGGAGCTGTTTTTT.

This clonotype turned up a few times. The chain employs TRBV20-1 and TRBJ2-7; 8 positions agree with TRBD2. Germline CDR1 reads DFQATT; CDR2 reads SNEGSKA (reference sequence). The length of the CDR3 is 14 residues. V trimming: 5 bases; J trimming: 1 base; junction bases outside the gene matches: 7. CDR3 bases: TGCAGTGCTGAAAGCGGGAGTAGGTCCTACGAGCAGTACTTC. Its translation: CSAESGSRSYEQYF.

This clonotype was picked up a small number of times. The chain couples TRBV9 to TRBJ2-3; 13 nucleotides align to TRBD2. Trimming removed 1 base from V and 3 bases from J; junction bases left unmatched: 2. The CDR3 runs to 16 residues. CDR1 and CDR2 from the germline V gene are SGDLS and YYNGEE. The CDR3 nucleotides read TGTGCCAGCAGCGTACAACTAGCGGGGGGGACAGATACGCAGTATTTT. Translating gives CASSVQLAGGTDTQYF.

The rearrangement uses TRBV9 and TRBJ1-3, with D uncertain. Germline values: CDR1 SGDLS, CDR2 YYNGEE. V gave up 2 bases and J gave up 7 bases, with 19 bases separating them. There are 16 residues in the CDR3. The CDR3 region is CASSVGPPWTVNTIYF. Written as DNA, the CDR3 is TGTGCCAGCAGCGTCGGCCCACCGTGGACCGTGAACACCATATATTTT.

J is TRBJ2-5 and V is TRBV5-1; maybe TRBD1 (5 bases). The CDR3 runs to 15 residues. V lost 0 bases and J lost 3, with 12 bases in between. Germline V gene lookup returns CDR1 SGHRS and CDR2 YFSETQ. The CDR3 region is CASSLGQLGKETQYF. CDR3 nucleotide sequence: TGCGCCAGCAGCTTGGGACAGCTGGGGAAAGAGACCCAGTACTTC. The whole variable domain, remainder taken from reference TRBV5-1 and TRBJ2-5, is KAGVTQTPRYLIKTRGQQVTLSCSPISGHRSVSWYQQTPGQGLQFLFEYFSETQRNKGNFPGRFSGRQFSNSRSEMNVSTLELGDSALYLCASSLGQLGKETQYFGPGTRLLVL.

This clonotype was observed a few times. The gene calls are TRBV2 and TRBJ1-1; D might be TRBD1 (5 bases). CDR3 length equals 14 residues. Trimming shortened V by 6 bases and J by 1 base, and 12 bases separated the two germline ends. Germline V gives CDR1 SNHLY, CDR2 FYNNEI. The CDR3 is CASRSDSKNTEAFF. DNA of the CDR3: TGTGCCAGCAGGAGCGACAGCAAGAACACTGAAGCTTTCTTT. The full variable domain, completed using reference TRBV2 and TRBJ1-1, is EPEVTQTPSHQVTQMGQEVILRCVPISNHLYFYWYRQILGQKVEFLVSFYNNEISEKSEIFDDQFSVERPDGSNFTLKIRSTKLEDSAMYFCASRSDSKNTEAFFGQGTRLTVV.

This clonotype occurred a few times. This sequence joins TRBV5-1 and TRBJ2-7; 8 bases are a match to TRBD1. J lost 3 bases, V lost 3 bases, and 8 bases had no gene match. This CDR3 is 15 amino acids long. Germline-derived CDR1 and CDR2 are SGHRS and YFSETQ. This CDR3 is CASSYSGQVIYEQYF. The CDR3 DNA reads as TGCGCCAGCAGCTACTCGGGACAGGTAATCTACGAGCAGTACTTC.

This chain joins TRBV20-1 and TRBJ2-1; D is possibly TRBD2 (5 bases). With 6 bases removed from V and 14 bases from J, the gap between germline ends came to 17 bases. Per germline, CDR1 DFQATT and CDR2 SNEGSKA (reference sequence). This CDR3 comprises 11 residues. For the CDR3, the DNA is TGCAGTGCCAAGGACTGGCCCCGGGAGTTCTTC. It is translated as CSAKDWPREFF.

This chain uses TRBV10-3 with TRBJ1-1; perhaps TRBD1 as D (6 bases). The CDR3 contains 14 residues. Germline assignment: CDR1 ENHRY and CDR2 SYGVKD. Trimming cost V 4 bases and J 2 bases, with 11 bases left between them. The DNA of the CDR3 is TGTGCCATCAGTGGCAGGGGTATTAACACTGAAGCTTTCTTT. It codes for CAISGRGINTEAFF.

This clonotype was seen a handful of times. The gene calls are TRBV2 and TRBJ2-4; D is perhaps TRBD2 (6 bases). Trimming cost V 0 bases and J 7 bases, with 13 bases left between them. Per the germline V gene, CDR1 is SNHLY and CDR2 is FYNNEI. The CDR3 has 15 amino acids. The CDR3 reads CASSEALTEGNIQYF. The CDR3 nucleotides read TGTGCCAGCAGTGAAGCGCTGACGGAGGGGAACATTCAGTACTTC.

V gene TRBV9 combines with J gene TRBJ2-1; maybe TRBD2 (5 bases). CDR1 SGDLS and CDR2 YYNGEE come from the germline V gene. Between the trimmed V and J ends, which lost 4 bases and 1 base, there was a span of 15 bases. The CDR3 contains 16 residues. CDR3 region: CASSNRQLGSYNEQFF. In DNA form, the CDR3 reads TGTGCCAGCAGCAACCGGCAACTAGGATCCTACAATGAGCAGTTCTTC.

The sample holds many counts of this clonotype. The rearrangement uses TRBV27 and TRBJ2-1, with 12 bases fitting TRBD2. The J segment lost 0 bases and the V segment lost 10 bases, leaving 4 bases of the junction unmatched. This CDR3 is 15 amino acids long. CDR1 and CDR2 (germline): MNHEY, SMNVEV (reference sequence). CDR3 protein: CATTSGGVSYNEQFF. CDR3 bases: TGTGCCACGACTAGCGGGGGAGTCTCCTACAATGAGCAGTTCTTC.

The rearrangement links TRBV27 to TRBJ1-5; the D is unclear. CDR1 and CDR2 from the germline V gene are MNHEY and SMNVEV (reference sequence). Trimming removed 6 bases at V and 11 bases at J, with 11 bases between. The CDR3 covers 11 residues. Here the CDR3 reads CASRGSKSQHF. The CDR3 bases are TGTGCCAGCAGGGGCTCGAAGTCCCAGCATTTT.

This clonotype was counted ten times or more. The junction and the germline gene differ at one end; a read error may be behind it. The chain employs TRBV7-9 and TRBJ1-1, with 7 nucleotides matching TRBD1. The CDR3 has 14 amino acids. The germline gives CDR1 SEHNR, CDR2 FQNEAQ (reference sequence). The CDR3 here is CASSLGQRNTEAFF. CDR3 in DNA: TGCGCCAGCAGCTTGGGACAGAGGAACACTGAAGCTTTCTTT.

The sample holds many counts of this clonotype. The chain has TRBV5-1 and TRBJ2-7; D remains unclear. Germline V CDR1 and CDR2: SGHRS, YFSETQ. The V and J ends lost 2 bases and 2 bases respectively, with 17 bases between them. This CDR3 has 16 amino acids. The CDR3 sequence is CASSFGGGRVTYEQYF. In DNA form, the CDR3 reads TGCGCCAGCAGCTTTGGTGGCGGACGGGTAACCTACGAGCAGTACTTC.

The chain is built from TRBV12-3 or TRBV12-4 and TRBJ2-7; 8 bases are shared with TRBD2. The CDR3 spans 16 residues. V was pared by 3 bases and J by 4 bases, with 11 bases of the junction left unmatched. The CDR3 here is CASSFYASGSMYEQYF. The CDR3, as DNA: TGTGCCAGCAGTTTCTACGCCAGCGGGAGTATGTACGAGCAGTACTTC.

The rearrangement joins TRBV4-1 to TRBJ2-1; 8 positions agree with TRBD1. The germline V gene has CDR1 MGHRA and CDR2 YSYEKL. The ends lost 1 base at V and 4 bases at J; junction bases unmatched: 6. The CDR3 has 16 residues. This CDR3 reads CASSQVRTGKYNEQFF. In nucleotides, the CDR3 is TGCGCCAGCAGCCAAGTAAGGACAGGGAAATACAATGAGCAGTTCTTC.

This clonotype was counted only a few times. The chain is built from TRBV6-5 and TRBJ2-7, with 9 bases identical to TRBD2. This CDR3 is 16 amino acids long. V trimming: 6 bases; J trimming: 1 base; junction bases outside the gene matches: 10. Germline V gives CDR1 MNHEY, CDR2 SVGAGI. The CDR3 region is CASRALTSGRSYEQYF. The CDR3 bases are TGTGCCAGCAGGGCCCTTACTAGCGGGCGTTCCTACGAGCAGTACTTC.